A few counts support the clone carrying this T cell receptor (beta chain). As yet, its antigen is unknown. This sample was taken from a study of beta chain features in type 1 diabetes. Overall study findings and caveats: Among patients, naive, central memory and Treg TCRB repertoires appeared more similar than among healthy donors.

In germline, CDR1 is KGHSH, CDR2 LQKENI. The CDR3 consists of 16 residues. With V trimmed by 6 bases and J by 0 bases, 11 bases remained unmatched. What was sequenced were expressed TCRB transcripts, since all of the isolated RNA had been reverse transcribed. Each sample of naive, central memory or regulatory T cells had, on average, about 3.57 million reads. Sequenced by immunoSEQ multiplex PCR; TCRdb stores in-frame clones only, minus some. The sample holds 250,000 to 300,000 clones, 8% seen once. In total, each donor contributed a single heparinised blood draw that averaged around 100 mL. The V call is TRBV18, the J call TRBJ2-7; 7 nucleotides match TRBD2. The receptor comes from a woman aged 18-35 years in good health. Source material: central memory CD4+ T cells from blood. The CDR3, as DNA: TGTGCCAGCTCCTCCAGGACGGGCGGGAGCTCCTACGAGCAGTACTTC. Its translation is CASSSRTGGSSYEQYF.